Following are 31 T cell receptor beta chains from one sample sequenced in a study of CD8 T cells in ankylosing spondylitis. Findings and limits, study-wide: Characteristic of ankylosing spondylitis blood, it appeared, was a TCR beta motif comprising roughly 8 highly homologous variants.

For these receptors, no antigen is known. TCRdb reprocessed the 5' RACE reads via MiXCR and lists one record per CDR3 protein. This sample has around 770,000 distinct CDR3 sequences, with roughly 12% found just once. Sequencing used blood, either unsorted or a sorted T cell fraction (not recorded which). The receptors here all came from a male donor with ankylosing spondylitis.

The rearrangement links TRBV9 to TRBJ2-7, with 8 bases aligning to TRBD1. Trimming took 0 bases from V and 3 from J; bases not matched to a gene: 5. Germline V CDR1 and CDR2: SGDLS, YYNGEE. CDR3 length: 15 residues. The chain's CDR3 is CASSVDRDRIYEQYF. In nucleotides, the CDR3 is TGTGCCAGCAGCGTAGACCGGGACAGGATCTACGAGCAGTACTTC.

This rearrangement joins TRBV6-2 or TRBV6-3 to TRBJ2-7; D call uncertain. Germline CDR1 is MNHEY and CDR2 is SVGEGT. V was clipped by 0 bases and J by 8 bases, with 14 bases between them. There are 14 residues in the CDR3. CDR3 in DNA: TGTGCCAGCAGTTACTCTCCAGGCTCGAGGAAGCAGTACTTC. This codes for CASSYSPGSRKQYF.

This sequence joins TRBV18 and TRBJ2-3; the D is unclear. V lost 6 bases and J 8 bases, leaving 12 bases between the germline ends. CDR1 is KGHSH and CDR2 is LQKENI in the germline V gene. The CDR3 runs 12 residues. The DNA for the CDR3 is TGTGCCAGCTCGACACCCCGAGGTACGCAGTATTTT. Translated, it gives CASSTPRGTQYF.

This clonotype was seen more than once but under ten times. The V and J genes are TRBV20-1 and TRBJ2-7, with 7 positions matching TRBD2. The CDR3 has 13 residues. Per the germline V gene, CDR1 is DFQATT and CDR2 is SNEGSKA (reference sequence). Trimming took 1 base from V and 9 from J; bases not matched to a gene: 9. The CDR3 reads CSARVLAGGGQYF. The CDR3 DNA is TGCAGTGCTAGAGTGTTGGCAGGCGGGGGGCAGTACTTC.

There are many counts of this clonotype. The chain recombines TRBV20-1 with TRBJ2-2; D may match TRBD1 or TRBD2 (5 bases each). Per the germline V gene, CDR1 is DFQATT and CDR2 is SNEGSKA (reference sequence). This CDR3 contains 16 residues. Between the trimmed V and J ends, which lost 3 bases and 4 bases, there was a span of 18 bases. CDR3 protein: CSASGAFVSSTGELFF. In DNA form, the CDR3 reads TGCAGTGCTAGCGGGGCGTTCGTTTCTTCCACCGGGGAGCTGTTTTTT.

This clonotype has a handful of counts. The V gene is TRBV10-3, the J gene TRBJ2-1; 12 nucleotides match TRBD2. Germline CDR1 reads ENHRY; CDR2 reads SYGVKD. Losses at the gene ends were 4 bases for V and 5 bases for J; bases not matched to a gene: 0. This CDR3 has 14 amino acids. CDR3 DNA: TGTGCCATCAGTGCTAGCGGGAGGGACAATGAGCAGTTCTTC. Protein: CAISASGRDNEQFF.

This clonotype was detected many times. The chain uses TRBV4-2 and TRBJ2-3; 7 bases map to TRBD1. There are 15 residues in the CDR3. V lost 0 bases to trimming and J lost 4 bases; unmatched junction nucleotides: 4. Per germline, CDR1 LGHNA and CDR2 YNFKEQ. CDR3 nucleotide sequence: TGTGCCAGCAGCCAAGACACAGGGGAAGCAGATACGCAGTATTTT. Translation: CASSQDTGEADTQYF.

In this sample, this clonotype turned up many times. CDR3: CASSRDGRNTEAFF. As DNA, the CDR3 is TGTGCCAGCAGCCGGGACGGGAGGAACACTGAAGCTTTCTTT. The chain joins TRBV6-4 to TRBJ1-1; perhaps TRBD1 as D (5 bases). Germline lookup yields CDR1 MRHNA and CDR2 SNTAGT. Trimming took off 6 bases at V and 1 base at J, with 12 bases between the two ends. This CDR3 has 14 amino acids.

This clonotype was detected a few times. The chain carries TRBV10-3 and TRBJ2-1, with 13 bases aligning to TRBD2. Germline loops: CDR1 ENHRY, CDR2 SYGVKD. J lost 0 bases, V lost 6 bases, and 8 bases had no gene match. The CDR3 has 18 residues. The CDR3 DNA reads TGTGCCATCAGAAGGACTAGCGGGGGCCCGAGCTCCTACAATGAGCAGTTCTTC. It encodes CAIRRTSGGPSSYNEQFF.

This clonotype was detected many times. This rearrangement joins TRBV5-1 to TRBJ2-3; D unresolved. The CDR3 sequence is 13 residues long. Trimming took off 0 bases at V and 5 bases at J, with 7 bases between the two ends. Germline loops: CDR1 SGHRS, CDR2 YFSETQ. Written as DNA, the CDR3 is TGCGCCAGCAGCTTGGGTGAAATAGATACGCAGTATTTT. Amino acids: CASSLGEIDTQYF.

Here the CDR3 reads CSARIPYSLGNQPQHF. As DNA, the CDR3 is TGCAGTGCTAGAATTCCGTACAGCTTGGGCAATCAGCCCCAGCATTTT. The chain couples TRBV20-1 to TRBJ1-5, with D uncertain. This CDR3 contains 16 residues. CDR1 and CDR2 (germline): DFQATT, SNEGSKA (reference sequence). The V end was cut by 2 bases, the J end by 2 bases, with 16 bases between.

This CDR3 is CSARDPGAFSTDTQYF. The CDR3 region has the DNA TGCAGTGCTAGAGATCCGGGTGCGTTTAGTACAGATACGCAGTATTTT. The genes are TRBV20-1 and TRBJ2-3; D remains ambiguous. V gave up 0 bases and J gave up 3 bases, with 16 bases separating them. The CDR3 contains 16 residues. Germline V gene data show CDR1 as DFQATT and CDR2 as SNEGSKA (reference sequence).

CDR3 DNA: TGTGCCAGCAGTTACCAGCCGGTAGGTCAGCCCCAGCATTTT. This encodes CASSYQPVGQPQHF. The gene calls are TRBV12-3 or TRBV12-4 and TRBJ1-5; unclear D gene. CDR3 size: 14 residues. The ends were cut back, 4 bases at V and 6 bases at J, with 13 bases in the middle.

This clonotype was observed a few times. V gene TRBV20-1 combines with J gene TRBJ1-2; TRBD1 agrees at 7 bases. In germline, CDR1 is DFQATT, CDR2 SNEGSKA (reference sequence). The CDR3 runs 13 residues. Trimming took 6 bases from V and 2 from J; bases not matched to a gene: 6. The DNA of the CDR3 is TGCAGTGCGGAGATCAGGGGGAACTATGGCTACACCTTC. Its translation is CSAEIRGNYGYTF.

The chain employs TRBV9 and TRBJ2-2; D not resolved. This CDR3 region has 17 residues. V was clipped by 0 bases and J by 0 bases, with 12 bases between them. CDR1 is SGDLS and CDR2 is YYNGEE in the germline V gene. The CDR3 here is CASSVELATANTGELFF. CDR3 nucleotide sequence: TGTGCCAGCAGCGTAGAGTTAGCCACTGCGAACACCGGGGAGCTGTTTTTT. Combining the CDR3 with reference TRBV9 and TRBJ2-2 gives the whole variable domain DSGVTQTPKHLITATGQRVTLRCSPRSGDLSVYWYQQSLDQGLQFLIQYYNGEERAKGNILERFSAQQFPDLHSELNLSSLELGDSALYFCASSVELATANTGELFFGEGSRLTVL.

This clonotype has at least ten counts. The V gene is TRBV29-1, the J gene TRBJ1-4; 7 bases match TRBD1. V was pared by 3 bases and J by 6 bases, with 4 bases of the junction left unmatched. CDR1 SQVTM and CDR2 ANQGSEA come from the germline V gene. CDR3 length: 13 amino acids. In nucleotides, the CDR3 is TGCAGCGTTGAGAAAGGGGGCGATGAAAAACTGTTTTTT. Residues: CSVEKGGDEKLFF.

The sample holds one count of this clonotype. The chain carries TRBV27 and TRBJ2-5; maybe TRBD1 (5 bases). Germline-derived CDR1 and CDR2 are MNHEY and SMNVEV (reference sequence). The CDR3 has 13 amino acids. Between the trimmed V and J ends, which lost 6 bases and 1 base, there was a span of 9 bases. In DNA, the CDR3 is TGTGCCAGCAGGTTAGGGGCCCAAGAGACCCAGTACTTC. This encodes CASRLGAQETQYF.

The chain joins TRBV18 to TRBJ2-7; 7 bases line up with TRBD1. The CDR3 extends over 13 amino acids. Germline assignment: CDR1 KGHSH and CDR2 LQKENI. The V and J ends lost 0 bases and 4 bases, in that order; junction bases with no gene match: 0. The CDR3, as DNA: TGTGCCAGCTCACCACCGGGACAGTACGAGCAGTACTTC. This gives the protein CASSPPGQYEQYF.

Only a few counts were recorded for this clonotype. Here the CDR3 reads CASSQATWGSQETQYF. CDR3 bases: TGTGCCAGCAGCCAAGCCACCTGGGGGAGCCAAGAGACCCAGTACTTC. This chain uses TRBV4-2 with TRBJ2-5; either TRBD1 or TRBD2 may supply D (5 bases each). The CDR3 sequence is 16 residues long. V lost 1 base, J lost 1 base, and 13 bases lay in between. Germline-derived CDR1 and CDR2 are LGHNA and YNFKEQ.

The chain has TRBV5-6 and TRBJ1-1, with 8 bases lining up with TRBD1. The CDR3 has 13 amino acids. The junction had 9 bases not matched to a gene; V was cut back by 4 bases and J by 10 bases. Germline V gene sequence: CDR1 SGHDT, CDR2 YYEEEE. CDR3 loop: CASSVGQGSAAFF. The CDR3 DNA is TGTGCCAGCAGCGTCGGACAGGGATCGGCAGCTTTCTTT.

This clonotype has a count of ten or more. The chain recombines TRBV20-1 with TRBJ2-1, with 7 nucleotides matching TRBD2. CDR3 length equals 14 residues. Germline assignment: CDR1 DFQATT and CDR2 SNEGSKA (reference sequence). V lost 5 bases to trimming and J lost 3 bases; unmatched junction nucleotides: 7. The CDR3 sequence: CSAGGEAVYNEQFF. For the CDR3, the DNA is TGCAGTGCTGGGGGGGAGGCCGTCTACAATGAGCAGTTCTTC.

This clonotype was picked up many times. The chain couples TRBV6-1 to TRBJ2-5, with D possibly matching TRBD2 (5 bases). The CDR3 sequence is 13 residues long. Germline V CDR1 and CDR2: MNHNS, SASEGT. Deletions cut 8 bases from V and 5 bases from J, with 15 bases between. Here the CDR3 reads CASLWLQRETQYF. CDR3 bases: TGTGCCAGCCTCTGGCTCCAGCGGGAGACCCAGTACTTC.

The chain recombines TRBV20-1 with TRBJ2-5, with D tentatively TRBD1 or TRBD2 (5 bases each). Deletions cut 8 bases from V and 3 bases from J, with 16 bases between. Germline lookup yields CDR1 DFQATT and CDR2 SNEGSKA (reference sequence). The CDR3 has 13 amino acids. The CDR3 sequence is CSPWRGAEETQYF. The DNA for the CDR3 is TGCAGTCCCTGGAGAGGGGCGGAAGAGACCCAGTACTTC.

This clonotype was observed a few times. The CDR3 bases are TGCAGCGGGGGGGCCCCTGGCACCGGGGAGCTGTTTTTT. The encoded protein is CSGGAPGTGELFF. The rearrangement uses TRBV29-1 and TRBJ2-2; D may match TRBD1 or TRBD2 (6 bases each). Trimming stripped 7 bases from V and 4 bases from J, with 13 bases between. Germline V CDR1 and CDR2: SQVTM, ANQGSEA. The CDR3 is 13 amino acids.

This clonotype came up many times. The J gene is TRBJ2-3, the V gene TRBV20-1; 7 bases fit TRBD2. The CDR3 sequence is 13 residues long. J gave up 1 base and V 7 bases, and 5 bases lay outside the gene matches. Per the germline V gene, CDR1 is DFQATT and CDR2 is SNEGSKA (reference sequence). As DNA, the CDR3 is TGCAGTGAGGGAGGGTCAGGCACAGATACGCAGTATTTT. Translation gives CSEGGSGTDTQYF.

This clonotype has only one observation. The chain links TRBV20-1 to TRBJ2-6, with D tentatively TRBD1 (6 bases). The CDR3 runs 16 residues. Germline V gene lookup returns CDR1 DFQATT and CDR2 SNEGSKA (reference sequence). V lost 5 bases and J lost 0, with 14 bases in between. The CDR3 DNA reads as TGCAGTGCTGGCCTCGGGACAAGCTCTGGGGCCAACGTCCTGACTTTC. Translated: CSAGLGTSSGANVLTF.

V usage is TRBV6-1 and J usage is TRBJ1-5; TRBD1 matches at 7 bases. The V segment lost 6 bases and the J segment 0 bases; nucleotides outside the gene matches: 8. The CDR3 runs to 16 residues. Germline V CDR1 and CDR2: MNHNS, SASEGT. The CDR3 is CASSPPGTASNQPQHF. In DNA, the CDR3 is TGTGCCAGCAGCCCACCTGGGACAGCTAGCAATCAGCCCCAGCATTTT.

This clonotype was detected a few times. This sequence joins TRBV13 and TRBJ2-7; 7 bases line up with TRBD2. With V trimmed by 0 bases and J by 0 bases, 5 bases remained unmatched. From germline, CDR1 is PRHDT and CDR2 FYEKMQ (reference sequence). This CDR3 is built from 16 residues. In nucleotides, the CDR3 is TGTGCCAGCAGCTTAGGCGGGCGGGGGAGCTCCTACGAGCAGTACTTC. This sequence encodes CASSLGGRGSSYEQYF.

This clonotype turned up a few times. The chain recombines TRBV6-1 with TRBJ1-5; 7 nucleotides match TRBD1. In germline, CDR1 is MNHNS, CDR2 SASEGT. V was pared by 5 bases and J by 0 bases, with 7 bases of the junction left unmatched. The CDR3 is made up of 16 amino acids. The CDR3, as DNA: TGTGCCAGCAGTCGGCGACAGGGAAGTAGCAATCAGCCCCAGCATTTT. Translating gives CASSRRQGSSNQPQHF.

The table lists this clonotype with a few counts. As DNA, the CDR3 is TGTGCCAGCAATTTGGCGCAGGGTGACACCGGGGAGCTGTTTTTT. This gives the protein CASNLAQGDTGELFF. The chain couples TRBV6-5 to TRBJ2-2; maybe TRBD1 (5 bases). V lost 7 bases and J 3 bases, leaving 15 bases between the germline ends. This CDR3 is built from 15 residues. From germline, CDR1 is MNHEY and CDR2 SVGAGI.

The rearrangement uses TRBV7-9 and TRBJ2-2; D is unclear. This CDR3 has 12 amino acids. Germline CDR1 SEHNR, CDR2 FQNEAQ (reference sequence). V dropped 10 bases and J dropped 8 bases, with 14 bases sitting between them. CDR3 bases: TGTGCCAACCGAGACGGGTCAGGGGAGCTGTTTTTT. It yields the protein CANRDGSGELFF.